Following are 3 T cell receptor beta chains from one sample sequenced in a study of cytomegalovirus exposure and HLA in healthy donors. PCR primers comprised 60 Vbeta and 13 Jbeta primers. Libraries were prepared by immunoSEQ multiplex PCR; TCRdb keeps only in-frame clonotypes and omits some of them. The sample includes under 140,000 clones, 86% seen only once; the top ten take around 2%. What was sequenced was PBMCs. These receptors all come from a man between 35 and 55 years old in good health and CMV-seronegative.

V and J are TRBV27 and TRBJ1-2; tentatively, D is TRBD1 (5 bases). In germline, CDR1 is MNHEY, CDR2 SMNVEV (reference sequence). V shed 7 bases and J shed 0 bases, with 15 bases lying between them. The CDR3 has 15 residues. This CDR3 is CASKAQAFTNYGYTF. Written as DNA, the CDR3 is TGTGCCAGCAAGGCACAGGCGTTTACTAACTATGGCTACACCTTC.

The chain employs TRBV7-3 and TRBJ2-3, with TRBD1 matching 8 bases. Germline assignment: CDR1 SGHTA and CDR2 FQGTGA. The CDR3 has 15 amino acids. J was trimmed by 6 bases and V by 5 bases; bases with no gene match: 10. CDR3 DNA sequence: TGTGCCAGCAGCCCAACACGGACAGGGTTGGATACGCAGTATTTT. Its translation: CASSPTRTGLDTQYF.

This rearrangement joins TRBV28 to TRBJ1-2; D is undetermined. The V gene's germline CDR1 is MDHEN and CDR2 SYDVKM. V lost 5 bases and J 7 bases, leaving 11 bases between the germline ends. The CDR3 consists of 12 residues. Written as DNA, the CDR3 is TGTGCCAGCAGTCCTCTGCCGGTTGGCTACACCTTC. Translating it yields CASSPLPVGYTF.